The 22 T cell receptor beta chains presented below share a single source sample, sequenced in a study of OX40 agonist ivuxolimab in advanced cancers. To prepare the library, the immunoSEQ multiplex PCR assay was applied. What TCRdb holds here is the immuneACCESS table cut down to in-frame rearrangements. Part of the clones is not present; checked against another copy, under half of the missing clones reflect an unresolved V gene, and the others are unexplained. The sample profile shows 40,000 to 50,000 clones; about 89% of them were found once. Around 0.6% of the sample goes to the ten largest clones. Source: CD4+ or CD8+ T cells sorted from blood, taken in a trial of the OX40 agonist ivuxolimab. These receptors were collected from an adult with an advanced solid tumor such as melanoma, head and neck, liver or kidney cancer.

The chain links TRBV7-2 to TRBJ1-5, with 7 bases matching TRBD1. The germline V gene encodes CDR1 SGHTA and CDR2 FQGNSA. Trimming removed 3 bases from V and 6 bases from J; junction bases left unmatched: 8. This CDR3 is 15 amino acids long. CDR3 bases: TGTGCCAGCAGCTTCGACAGGGATGGGGGTCAGCCCCAGCATTTT. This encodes CASSFDRDGGQPQHF.

The CDR3 DNA follows: TGTGCCAGCAGCCGAGGACTAGATCCCCCCCACAATGAGCAGTTCTTC. Translated, it gives CASSRGLDPPHNEQFF. This rearrangement joins TRBV9 to TRBJ2-1, with 7 bases aligning to TRBD2. Germline V gene lookup returns CDR1 SGDLS and CDR2 YYNGEE. The CDR3 is 16 residues long. Germline trimming cut 4 bases from V and 5 bases from J; bases unmatched to any gene: 12.

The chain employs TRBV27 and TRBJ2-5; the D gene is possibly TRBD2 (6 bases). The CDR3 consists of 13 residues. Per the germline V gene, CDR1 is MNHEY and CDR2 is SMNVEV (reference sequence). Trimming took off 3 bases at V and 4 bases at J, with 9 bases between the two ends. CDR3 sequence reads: CASSFRRGETQYF. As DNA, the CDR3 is TGTGCCAGCAGTTTTCGGCGGGGAGAGACCCAGTACTTC.

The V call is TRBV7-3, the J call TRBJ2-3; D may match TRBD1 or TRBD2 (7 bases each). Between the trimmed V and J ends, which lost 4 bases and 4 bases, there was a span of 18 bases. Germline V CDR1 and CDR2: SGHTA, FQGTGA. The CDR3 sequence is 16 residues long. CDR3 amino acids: CASSSSGGANADTQYF. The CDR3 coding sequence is TGTGCCAGCAGCTCCTCAGGGGGGGCGAATGCAGATACGCAGTATTTT.

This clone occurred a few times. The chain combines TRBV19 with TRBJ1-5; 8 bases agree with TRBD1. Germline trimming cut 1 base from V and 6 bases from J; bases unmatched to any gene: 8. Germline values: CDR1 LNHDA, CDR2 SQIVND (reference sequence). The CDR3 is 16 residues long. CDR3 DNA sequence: TGTGCCAGTAGTATAGGTGACAGGGGCCTGAGTCAGCCCCAGCATTTT. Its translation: CASSIGDRGLSQPQHF.

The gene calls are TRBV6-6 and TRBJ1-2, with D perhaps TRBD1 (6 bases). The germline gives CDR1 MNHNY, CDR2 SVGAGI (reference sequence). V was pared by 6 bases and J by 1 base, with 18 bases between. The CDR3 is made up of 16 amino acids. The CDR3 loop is CASSSSGQGFNYGYTF. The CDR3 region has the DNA TGTGCCAGCAGCTCCTCGGGGCAGGGGTTTAACTATGGCTACACCTTC.

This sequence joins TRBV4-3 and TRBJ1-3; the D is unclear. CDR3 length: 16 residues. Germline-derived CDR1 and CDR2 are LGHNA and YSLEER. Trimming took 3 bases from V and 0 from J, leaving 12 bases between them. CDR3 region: CASSHSATVSGNTIYF. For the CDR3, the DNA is TGCGCCAGCAGCCACTCGGCGACGGTCTCTGGAAACACCATATATTTT.

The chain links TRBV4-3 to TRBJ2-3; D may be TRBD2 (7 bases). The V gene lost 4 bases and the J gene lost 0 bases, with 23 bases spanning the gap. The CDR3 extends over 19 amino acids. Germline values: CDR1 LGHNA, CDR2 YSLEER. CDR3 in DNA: TGCGCCAGCAGCCCCCGCCCCGCGGTCCGGGGGGCTAGCACAGATACGCAGTATTTT. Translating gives CASSPRPAVRGASTDTQYF.

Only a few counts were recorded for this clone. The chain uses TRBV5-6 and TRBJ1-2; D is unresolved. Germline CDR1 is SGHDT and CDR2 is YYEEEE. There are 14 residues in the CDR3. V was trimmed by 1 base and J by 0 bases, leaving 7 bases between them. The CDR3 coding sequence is TGTGCCAGCAGCTTGATAGGAACTAACTATGGCTACACCTTC. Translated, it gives CASSLIGTNYGYTF.

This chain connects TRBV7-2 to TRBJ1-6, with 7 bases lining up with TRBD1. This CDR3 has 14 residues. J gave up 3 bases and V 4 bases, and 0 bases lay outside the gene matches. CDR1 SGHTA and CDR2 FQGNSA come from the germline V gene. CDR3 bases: TGTGCCAGCAGCTGGGACAGCTATAATTCACCCCTCCACTTT. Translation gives CASSWDSYNSPLHF.

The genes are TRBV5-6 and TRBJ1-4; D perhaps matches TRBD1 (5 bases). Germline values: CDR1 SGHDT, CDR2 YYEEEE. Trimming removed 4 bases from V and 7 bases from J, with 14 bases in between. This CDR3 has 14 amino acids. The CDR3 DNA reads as TGTGCCAGCAGCAACAGGTTGGAGGTTGAAAAACTGTTTTTT. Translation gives CASSNRLEVEKLFF.

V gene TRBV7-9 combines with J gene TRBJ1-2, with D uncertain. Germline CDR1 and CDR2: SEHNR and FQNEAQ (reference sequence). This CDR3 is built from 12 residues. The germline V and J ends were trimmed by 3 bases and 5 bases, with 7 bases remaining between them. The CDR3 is CASSLGDYGYTF. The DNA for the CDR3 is TGTGCCAGCAGCTTGGGAGATTATGGCTACACCTTC.

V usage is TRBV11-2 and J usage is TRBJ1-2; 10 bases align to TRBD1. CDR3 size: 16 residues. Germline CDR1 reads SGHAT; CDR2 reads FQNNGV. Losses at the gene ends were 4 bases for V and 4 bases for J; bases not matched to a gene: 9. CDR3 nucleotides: TGTGCCAGCAGCTCCTCGGGACAGGGGTTCGGCTATGGCTACACCTTC. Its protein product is CASSSSGQGFGYGYTF. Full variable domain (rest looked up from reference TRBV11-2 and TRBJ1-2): EAGVAQSPRYKIIEKRQSVAFWCNPISGHATLYWYQQILGQGPKLLIQFQNNGVVDDSQLPKDRFSAERLKGVDSTLKIQPAKLEDSAVYLCASSSSGQGFGYGYTFGSGTRLTVV.

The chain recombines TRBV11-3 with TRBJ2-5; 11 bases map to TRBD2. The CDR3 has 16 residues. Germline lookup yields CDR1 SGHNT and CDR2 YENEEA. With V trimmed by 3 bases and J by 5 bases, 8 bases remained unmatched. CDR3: CASSFREGTSGETQYF. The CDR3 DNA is TGTGCCAGCAGCTTTAGAGAGGGGACTAGCGGCGAGACCCAGTACTTC.

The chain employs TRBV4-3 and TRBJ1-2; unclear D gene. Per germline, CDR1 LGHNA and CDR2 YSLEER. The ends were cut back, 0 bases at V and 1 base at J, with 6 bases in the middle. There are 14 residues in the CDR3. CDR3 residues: CASSQDRNNYGYTF. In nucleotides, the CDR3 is TGCGCCAGCAGCCAAGATCGCAATAACTATGGCTACACCTTC.

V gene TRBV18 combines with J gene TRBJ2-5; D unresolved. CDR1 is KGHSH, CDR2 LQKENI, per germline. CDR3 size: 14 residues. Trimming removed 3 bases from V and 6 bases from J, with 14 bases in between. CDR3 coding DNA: TGTGCCAGCTCACCCCCCAGTGCCGGGCAGACCCAGTACTTC. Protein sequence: CASSPPSAGQTQYF.

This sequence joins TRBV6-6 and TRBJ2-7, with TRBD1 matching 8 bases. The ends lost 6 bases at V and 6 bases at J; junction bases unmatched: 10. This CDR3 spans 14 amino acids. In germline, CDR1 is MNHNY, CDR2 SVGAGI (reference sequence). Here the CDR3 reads CASSYGQGTIEQYF. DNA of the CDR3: TGTGCCAGCAGCTACGGACAGGGAACCATCGAGCAGTACTTC.

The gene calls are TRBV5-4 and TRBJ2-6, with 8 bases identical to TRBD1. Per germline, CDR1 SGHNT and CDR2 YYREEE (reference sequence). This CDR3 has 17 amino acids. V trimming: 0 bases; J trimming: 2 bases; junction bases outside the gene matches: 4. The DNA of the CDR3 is TGTGCCAGCAGCTTGGAGCAGGGGGCGCCTGGGGCCAACGTCCTGACTTTC. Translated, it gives CASSLEQGAPGANVLTF.

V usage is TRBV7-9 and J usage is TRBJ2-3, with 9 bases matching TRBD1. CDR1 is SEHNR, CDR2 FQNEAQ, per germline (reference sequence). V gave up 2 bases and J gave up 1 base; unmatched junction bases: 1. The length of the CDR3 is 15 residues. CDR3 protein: CASSLRTGGTDTQYF. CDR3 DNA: TGTGCCAGCAGCTTACGGACAGGGGGCACAGATACGCAGTATTTT.

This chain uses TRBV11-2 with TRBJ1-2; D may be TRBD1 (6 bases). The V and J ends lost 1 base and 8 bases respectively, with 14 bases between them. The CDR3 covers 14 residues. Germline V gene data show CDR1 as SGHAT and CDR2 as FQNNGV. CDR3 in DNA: TGTGCCAGCAGCTTAGGAACGGGACAATACGGCTACACCTTC. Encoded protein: CASSLGTGQYGYTF.

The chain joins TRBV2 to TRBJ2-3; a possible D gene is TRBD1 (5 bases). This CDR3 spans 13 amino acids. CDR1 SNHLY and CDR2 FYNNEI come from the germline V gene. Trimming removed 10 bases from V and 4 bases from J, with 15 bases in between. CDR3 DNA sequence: TGTGCCACAAACCTGGGGCCCCCAGATACGCAGTATTTT. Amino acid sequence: CATNLGPPDTQYF.

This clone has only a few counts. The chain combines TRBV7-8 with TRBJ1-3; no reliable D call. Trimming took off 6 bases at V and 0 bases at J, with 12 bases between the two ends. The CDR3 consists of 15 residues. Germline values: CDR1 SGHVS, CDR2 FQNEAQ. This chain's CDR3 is CASSGPTDSGNTIYF. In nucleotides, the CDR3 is TGTGCCAGCAGTGGTCCCACGGACTCTGGAAACACCATATATTTT.